Below are 11 T cell receptor beta chains sequenced from a single sample in a study of beta chain features in type 1 diabetes. The whole isolated RNA underwent reverse transcription, so sequencing captured expressed TCRB transcripts. The data were produced by immunoSEQ multiplex PCR, yet TCRdb's version contains in-frame clones alone and is incomplete. The profile covers hundreds of thousands of clones, with over 12% appearing a single time and about 0.024% taken by the ten largest. Sequenced input: naive CD4+ T cells from blood. The source of these receptors is a woman in her thirties or forties in good health.

The chain has TRBV28 and TRBJ1-2; D gene ambiguous. V was shortened by 10 bases and J by 7 bases, with 16 bases between the two germline ends. This CDR3 contains 12 residues. CDR1 is MDHEN and CDR2 is SYDVKM in the germline V gene. The CDR3 DNA reads TGTGCCACGGGGAGAGGGCAAGGTGGCTACACCTTC. It translates to CATGRGQGGYTF.

The V and J genes are TRBV5-1 and TRBJ2-1, with 9 bases that match TRBD2. The CDR3 is 16 residues long. With 4 bases clipped from V and 2 bases from J, the junction kept 7 bases outside the gene matches. CDR1 is SGHRS and CDR2 is YFSETQ in the germline V gene. The CDR3 nucleotides are TGCGCCAGCAGCCGGAGCGGGGGGTCCACCTACAATGAGCAGTTCTTC. It translates to CASSRSGGSTYNEQFF.

The table lists this clone with many counts. The genes are TRBV9 and TRBJ2-5; 10 bases align to TRBD2. CDR3 size: 14 residues. J gave up 5 bases and V 5 bases, and 6 bases lay outside the gene matches. Germline lookup yields CDR1 SGDLS and CDR2 YYNGEE. CDR3 loop: CASSRSGGVETQYF. Written as DNA, the CDR3 is TGTGCCAGCAGTAGAAGCGGGGGGGTGGAGACCCAGTACTTC.

This clone turned up a few times. V and J are TRBV10-3 and TRBJ2-5; tentative D call: TRBD1 (6 bases). The CDR3 spans 16 residues. V gave up 3 bases and J gave up 5 bases, with 19 bases separating them. The germline V gene encodes CDR1 ENHRY and CDR2 SYGVKD. The CDR3 DNA sequence: TGTGCCATCAGTGAACCCCGGGACACCCCTGCGGAGACCCAGTACTTC. This encodes CAISEPRDTPAETQYF.

V gene TRBV4-3 combines with J gene TRBJ2-3, with 9 bases aligning to TRBD2. Per germline, CDR1 LGHNA and CDR2 YSLEER. The junction had 5 bases not matched to a gene; V was cut back by 3 bases and J by 1 base. CDR3 length: 16 residues. The CDR3 nucleotides read TGCGCCAGCAGCCAGGAAGCGGGGGGTCGCACAGATACGCAGTATTTT. This translates into CASSQEAGGRTDTQYF.

The V and J genes are TRBV5-6 and TRBJ2-5; D might be TRBD2 (5 bases). The germline V and J ends were trimmed by 4 bases and 5 bases, with 15 bases remaining between them. Germline V CDR1 and CDR2: SGHDT, YYEEEE. The CDR3 extends over 14 amino acids. DNA for the CDR3: TGTGCCAGCAGCCCGGCCCGGGGAATTGAGACCCAGTACTTC. As protein: CASSPARGIETQYF. The variable domain in full, with the rest retrieved from reference TRBV5-6 and TRBJ2-5, is DAGVTQSPTHLIKTRGQQVTLRCSPKSGHDTVSWYQQALGQGPQFIFQYYEEEERQRGNFPDRFSGHQFPNYSSELNVNALLLGDSALYLCASSPARGIETQYFGPGTRLLVL.

The V and J genes are TRBV2 and TRBJ1-2; 12 bases are shared with TRBD1. The J segment lost 8 bases and the V segment lost 5 bases, leaving 6 bases of the junction unmatched. Germline loops: CDR1 SNHLY, CDR2 FYNNEI. The CDR3 consists of 14 residues. For the CDR3, the DNA is TGTGCCAGCAGTCCCGGGACAGGGGGCAGAGGCTACACCTTC. It specifies CASSPGTGGRGYTF.

The J gene is TRBJ2-3, the V gene TRBV5-1; the D is unclear. Germline CDR1 and CDR2: SGHRS and YFSETQ. The CDR3 spans 14 residues. Trimming cost V 6 bases and J 4 bases, with 15 bases left between them. DNA of the CDR3: TGCGCCAGCATGAGTGCCGGGTGGGCAGATACGCAGTATTTT. Translating it yields CASMSAGWADTQYF.

The chain is built from TRBV2 and TRBJ2-1, with 10 nucleotides matching TRBD2. CDR1 is SNHLY and CDR2 is FYNNEI in the germline V gene. V trimming: 4 bases; J trimming: 4 bases; junction bases outside the gene matches: 4. This CDR3 is 15 amino acids long. The CDR3 sequence is CASSAERGGYNEQFF. In nucleotides, the CDR3 is TGTGCCAGCAGTGCAGAGCGGGGGGGGTACAATGAGCAGTTCTTC.

The CDR3 reads CASSIRDVGGASLNEQFF. DNA for the CDR3: TGTGCCAGTAGTATTCGGGACGTAGGGGGCGCCAGCCTGAATGAGCAGTTCTTC. The chain couples TRBV19 to TRBJ2-1, with 7 bases matching TRBD1. CDR1 is LNHDA, CDR2 SQIVND, per germline (reference sequence). The CDR3 has 18 amino acids. With 3 bases clipped from V and 7 bases from J, the junction kept 18 bases outside the gene matches.

The chain links TRBV2 to TRBJ2-5; 11 bases fit TRBD2. V shed 11 bases, J shed 2 bases, and the junction held 1 base outside the gene matches. CDR1 and CDR2 (germline): SNHLY, FYNNEI. The length of the CDR3 is 12 residues. CDR3 in DNA: TGTGCCGGGACTAGCGGACAAGAGACCCAGTACTTC. It translates to CAGTSGQETQYF.